This TCR beta chain was recorded in a study of regulatory T cells in long-lasting Graves disease. Noted time point: newly diagnosed GD, antithyroid drugs for less than 3 months. Extracted RNA from PBMCs served as the source of the TCR library. In germline, CDR1 is SEHNR, CDR2 FQNEAQ (reference sequence). The CDR3 runs 12 residues. Relying on iRepertoire HTBI primers and Arm-PCR of CDR3 regions, the team built TCR beta libraries. TCRdb re-analysed the multiplex PCR reads in MiXCR, keeping a single row per CDR3 protein. Here the sample spans roughly 510,000 distinct CDR3 sequences, approximately 16% being singletons. This clonotype was picked up a small number of times. At one end, the junction sequence differs from germline, possibly due to a read error. In addition, the sample was reused for a study of T cells in Graves' hyperthyroidism and ophthalmopathy.

The chain joins TRBV7-9 to TRBJ2-7; no definite D call. This specimen consisted of peripheral blood mononuclear cells (PBMCs), obtained at new diagnosis, from a patient treated with antithyroid drugs. The sequence derives from a man between 18 and 35 years old with Graves disease. For the CDR3, the DNA is TGTGCCAGCAGCTTAAATGGAAGGTTCACGGACTTC. Translating gives CASSLNGRFTDF.